Below are 10 T cell receptor beta chains sequenced from a single sample in a study of siplizumab effects on memory and regulatory T cells. Clones were read by immunoSEQ multiplex PCR, and TCRdb kept only the in-frame ones, dropping some. The sample records about 100,000 clones, 93% being singletons. The sample comprised Tregs sorted from blood. These receptors were taken from a human donor in good health.

The chain has TRBV29-1 and TRBJ2-3; TRBD1 matches at 9 bases. With V trimmed by 3 bases and J by 4 bases, 8 bases remained unmatched. The germline gives CDR1 SQVTM, CDR2 ANQGSEA. This CDR3 is 15 amino acids long. CDR3 in amino acids: CSVDPTGGVADTQYF. The CDR3, as DNA: TGCAGCGTTGACCCTACAGGGGGCGTCGCAGATACGCAGTATTTT.

The CDR3 loop reads CAWRETSANSPLHF. DNA for the CDR3: TGTGCCTGGAGGGAGACGTCAGCCAATTCACCCCTCCACTTT. The J gene is TRBJ1-6, the V gene TRBV30; D is unresolved. This CDR3 is built from 14 residues. Germline-derived CDR1 and CDR2 are GTSNPN and SVGIG (reference sequence). The ends were cut back, 3 bases at V and 7 bases at J, with 13 bases in the middle.

This chain connects TRBV5-1 to TRBJ2-5; 9 bases align to TRBD2. V shed 2 bases, J shed 5 bases, and the junction held 7 bases outside the gene matches. Looked up from germline, CDR1 is SGHRS and CDR2 is YFSETQ. CDR3 length: 15 amino acids. The DNA for the CDR3 is TGCGCCAGCAGCTTCAGCGGGGGGCCGGTCGAGACCCAGTACTTC. Translating it yields CASSFSGGPVETQYF. Full variable domain (outside the CDR3, taken from reference TRBV5-1 and TRBJ2-5): KAGVTQTPRYLIKTRGQQVTLSCSPISGHRSVSWYQQTPGQGLQFLFEYFSETQRNKGNFPGRFSGRQFSNSRSEMNVSTLELGDSALYLCASSFSGGPVETQYFGPGTRLLVL.

The chain uses TRBV7-2 and TRBJ2-7, with 8 bases identical to TRBD2. The CDR3 consists of 14 residues. CDR1 and CDR2 from the germline V gene are SGHTA and FQGNSA. Trimming cost V 5 bases and J 4 bases; bases outside gene matches: 7. The CDR3 here is CASSLTGGLYEQYF. The CDR3 DNA reads as TGTGCCAGCAGCCTAACGGGGGGGTTATACGAGCAGTACTTC.

V and J are TRBV11-2 and TRBJ2-3; no definite D call. V lost 2 bases and J lost 3, with 12 bases in between. The germline V gene encodes CDR1 SGHAT and CDR2 FQNNGV. This CDR3 region has 15 residues. This CDR3 reads CASSLSPQPTDTQYF. As DNA, the CDR3 is TGTGCCAGCAGCTTAAGTCCCCAGCCGACAGATACGCAGTATTTT. The whole variable domain, remainder taken from reference TRBV11-2 and TRBJ2-3, is EAGVAQSPRYKIIEKRQSVAFWCNPISGHATLYWYQQILGQGPKLLIQFQNNGVVDDSQLPKDRFSAERLKGVDSTLKIQPAKLEDSAVYLCASSLSPQPTDTQYFGPGTRLTVL.

This chain links TRBV6-5 with TRBJ1-1, with D unclear. The CDR3 has 13 residues. Trimming took 7 bases from V and 7 from J, leaving 16 bases between them. CDR1 and CDR2 (germline): MNHEY, SVGAGI. CDR3 sequence reads: CASNPIRRSEAFF. The CDR3 DNA reads TGTGCCAGCAACCCGATCCGACGGAGTGAAGCTTTCTTT.

The rearrangement joins TRBV5-5 to TRBJ1-1; 9 nucleotides match TRBD1. V lost 2 bases to trimming and J lost 2 bases; unmatched junction nucleotides: 4. Germline CDR1 is SGHKS and CDR2 is YYEKEE (reference sequence). The CDR3 is 15 amino acids. The DNA for the CDR3 is TGTGCCAGCAGCTTAGGGACAGGGATAAACACTGAAGCTTTCTTT. It encodes CASSLGTGINTEAFF.

V gene TRBV20-1 combines with J gene TRBJ2-7; 7 bases align to TRBD1. CDR1 and CDR2 (germline): DFQATT, SNEGSKA (reference sequence). V trimming: 5 bases; J trimming: 3 bases; junction bases outside the gene matches: 1. The CDR3 is made up of 11 amino acids. The CDR3: CSAGDSYEQYF. The CDR3 coding sequence is TGCAGTGCTGGGGACAGCTACGAGCAGTACTTC.

The chain uses TRBV18 and TRBJ1-5; a weak D match, TRBD1 (5 bases). Trimming left V 6 bases short and J 1 base short, with 13 bases between. In germline, CDR1 is KGHSH, CDR2 LQKENI. This CDR3 region has 15 residues. CDR3 nucleotides: TGTGCCAGCTCGCGAAACCAGGGAAGCAATCAGCCCCAGCATTTT. Protein: CASSRNQGSNQPQHF. Full variable domain (missing parts from reference TRBV18 and TRBJ1-5): NAGVMQNPRHLVRRRGQEARLRCSPMKGHSHVYWYRQLPEEGLKFMVYLQKENIIDESGMPKERFSAEFPKEGPSILRIQQVVRGDSAAYFCASSRNQGSNQPQHFGDGTRLSIL.

The CDR3: CASIGPRQGNEQFF. CDR3 DNA sequence: TGTGCCAGCATCGGACCCAGACAGGGGAATGAGCAGTTCTTC. The chain has TRBV6-1 and TRBJ2-1, with 8 nucleotides matching TRBD1. Germline V gene lookup returns CDR1 MNHNS and CDR2 SASEGT. Germline trimming cut 7 bases from V and 7 bases from J; bases unmatched to any gene: 9. The CDR3 has 14 residues.